One and the same sample provided the 28 T cell receptor beta chains below, sequenced in a study of T cell repertoires in ileal Crohn's disease. TCRdb keeps only in-frame clones here, not all; method: immunoSEQ multiplex PCR. The profile shows 9,500 to 10,000 clones, just over 75% of them singletons. Sequencing input: ileal tissue. The receptor source for this set is an adult with Crohn's disease.

This clone was picked up a small number of times. This chain joins TRBV30 and TRBJ2-3, with 7 bases lining up with TRBD1. This CDR3 spans 13 amino acids. V shed 4 bases, J shed 4 bases, and the junction held 5 bases outside the gene matches. The germline V gene has CDR1 GTSNPN and CDR2 SVGIG (reference sequence). CDR3 in DNA: TGTGCCTGGACAAGGGGGCGGTCAGATACGCAGTATTTT. This gives the protein CAWTRGRSDTQYF.

In its sample, this clone is medium-sized. The chain uses TRBV7-6 and TRBJ2-3; 10 bases align to TRBD2. The CDR3 has 17 residues. J gave up 2 bases and V 5 bases, and 10 bases lay outside the gene matches. Germline CDR1 SGHVS, CDR2 FNYEAQ. CDR3 residues: CASSHEIGLAATDTQYF. CDR3 sequence (DNA): TGTGCCAGCAGCCACGAAATTGGACTAGCGGCCACAGATACGCAGTATTTT.

V and J are TRBV30 and TRBJ1-6; maybe TRBD1 (6 bases). The germline V gene encodes CDR1 GTSNPN and CDR2 SVGIG (reference sequence). CDR3 length equals 14 residues. V was pared by 0 bases and J by 10 bases, with 13 bases between. The CDR3 DNA sequence: TGTGCCTGGAGTGTGGGGGCTGGGAACTCACCCCTCCACTTT. The encoded protein is CAWSVGAGNSPLHF.

This chain links TRBV19 with TRBJ2-5; D remains ambiguous. The CDR3 sequence is 12 residues long. V lost 4 bases and J lost 2, with 5 bases in between. In germline, CDR1 is LNHDA, CDR2 SQIVND (reference sequence). The CDR3 loop is CASSNQQETQYF. The CDR3 DNA reads TGTGCCAGTAGTAACCAGCAAGAGACCCAGTACTTC.

This chain connects TRBV27 to TRBJ1-1; D is perhaps TRBD1 (6 bases). Trimming stripped 6 bases from V and 2 bases from J, with 16 bases between. Per the germline V gene, CDR1 is MNHEY and CDR2 is SMNVEV (reference sequence). This CDR3 is 15 amino acids long. The DNA of the CDR3 is TGTGCCAGCAGCCCTTTCGGACAGATTAACACTGAAGCTTTCTTT. Translating gives CASSPFGQINTEAFF.

The chain recombines TRBV2 with TRBJ1-2; tentatively, D is TRBD1 (6 bases). Germline V gene data show CDR1 as SNHLY and CDR2 as FYNNEI. Trimming pared 0 bases from V and 8 bases from J, leaving 10 bases between. The CDR3 is 13 residues long. The CDR3 DNA reads TGTGCCAGCAGTGAAGCTTCAGGGGTAGGCTACACCTTC. Its protein is CASSEASGVGYTF.

The chain employs TRBV6-1 and TRBJ2-3, with 9 bases matching TRBD2. Germline-derived CDR1 and CDR2 are MNHNS and SASEGT. CDR3 length: 15 amino acids. With 4 bases clipped from V and 4 bases from J, the junction kept 6 bases outside the gene matches. The CDR3 loop is CASSVGGGAPDTQYF. For the CDR3, the DNA is TGTGCCAGCAGTGTAGGCGGGGGGGCTCCAGATACGCAGTATTTT.

This clone was counted between two and nine times. The V and J genes are TRBV15 and TRBJ2-7; tentative D call: TRBD1 (6 bases). The V end lost 0 bases, the J end lost 6 bases, and 15 bases lay between the germline ends. The CDR3 runs 15 residues. Germline CDR1 and CDR2: LNHNV and YYDKDF (reference sequence). CDR3 residues: CATSRDPQGGIEQYF. The CDR3 nucleotides are TGTGCCACCAGCAGAGATCCACAGGGTGGAATCGAGCAGTACTTC.

V usage is TRBV7-9 and J usage is TRBJ2-3, with TRBD2 identical over 8 bases. The CDR3 consists of 15 residues. The germline gives CDR1 SEHNR, CDR2 FQNEAQ (reference sequence). With V trimmed by 5 bases and J by 0 bases, 4 bases remained unmatched. The CDR3: CASSPGGLSTDTQYF. The CDR3 coding sequence is TGTGCCAGCAGCCCGGGGGGGCTAAGCACAGATACGCAGTATTTT.

By sample fraction, this clone is hyperexpanded (1% or more). This chain uses TRBV9 with TRBJ2-7; 7 nucleotides line up with TRBD2. CDR3 size: 13 residues. J gave up 9 bases and V 0 bases, and 6 bases lay outside the gene matches. Germline V CDR1 and CDR2: SGDLS, YYNGEE. CDR3 in amino acids: CASSVGSPGGQYF. Here the CDR3 DNA reads TGTGCCAGCAGCGTAGGGTCCCCGGGAGGGCAGTACTTC.

The V call is TRBV2, the J call TRBJ2-3; D gene uncertain. V was trimmed by 3 bases and J by 0 bases, leaving 4 bases between them. The V gene's germline CDR1 is SNHLY and CDR2 FYNNEI. The CDR3 has 13 residues. As DNA, the CDR3 is TGTGCCAGCAGTGACGGGAGCACAGATACGCAGTATTTT. It translates to CASSDGSTDTQYF.

The gene calls are TRBV18 and TRBJ1-6; 10 bases are shared with TRBD1. V gave up 5 bases and J gave up 9 bases; unmatched junction bases: 22. Germline assignment: CDR1 KGHSH and CDR2 LQKENI. The CDR3 runs 20 residues. CDR3 sequence: CASSGDHRQGAKSPLSPLHF. CDR3 nucleotide sequence: TGTGCCAGCTCAGGAGACCACCGACAGGGGGCCAAATCCCCTCTTTCACCCCTCCACTTT.

This clone was seen only a few times. This chain connects TRBV29-1 to TRBJ2-3; TRBD2 is a possible D gene (6 bases). The CDR3 contains 11 residues. In germline, CDR1 is SQVTM, CDR2 ANQGSEA. The V end lost 3 bases, the J end lost 10 bases, and 11 bases lay between the germline ends. CDR3 bases: TGCAGCGTTGATGCGGGGCGATCGCAGTATTTT. Translating gives CSVDAGRSQYF.

The chain couples TRBV2 to TRBJ2-1, with 9 bases that match TRBD2. The CDR3 totals 15 residues. The junction had 9 bases not matched to a gene; V was cut back by 6 bases and J by 6 bases. From germline, CDR1 is SNHLY and CDR2 FYNNEI. CDR3 loop: CASRVVAGGRNEQFF. CDR3 nucleotide sequence: TGTGCCAGCAGAGTCGTCGCGGGGGGGCGCAATGAGCAGTTCTTC. The full variable domain, with the rest looked up from reference TRBV2 and TRBJ2-1, is EPEVTQTPSHQVTQMGQEVILRCVPISNHLYFYWYRQILGQKVEFLVSFYNNEISEKSEIFDDQFSVERPDGSNFTLKIRSTKLEDSAMYFCASRVVAGGRNEQFFGPGTRLTVL.

The J gene is TRBJ1-1, the V gene TRBV7-9; D might be TRBD1 (6 bases). Germline V gives CDR1 SEHNR, CDR2 FQNEAQ (reference sequence). V lost 5 bases and J lost 3, with 13 bases in between. The CDR3 sequence is 14 residues long. CDR3 DNA sequence: TGTGCCAGCAGCCTCCGGGACACCGACACTGAAGCTTTCTTT. This encodes CASSLRDTDTEAFF. Full variable domain (rest looked up from reference TRBV7-9 and TRBJ1-1): DTGVSQNPRHKITKRGQNVTFRCDPISEHNRLYWYRQTLGQGPEFLTYFQNEAQLEKSRLLSDRFSAERPKGSFSTLEIQRTEQGDSAMYLCASSLRDTDTEAFFGQGTRLTVV.

V gene TRBV2 combines with J gene TRBJ1-5; D perhaps matches TRBD1 (6 bases). Germline V gives CDR1 SNHLY, CDR2 FYNNEI. V dropped 4 bases and J dropped 1 base, with 14 bases sitting between them. The CDR3 has 16 amino acids. The CDR3 region has the DNA TGTGCCAGCAGTGGAATGGGGGCGAGGAGCAATCAGCCCCAGCATTTT. It encodes CASSGMGARSNQPQHF.

The chain carries TRBV30 and TRBJ2-7; TRBD1 agrees at 7 bases. The CDR3 sequence is 13 residues long. V gave up 4 bases and J gave up 7 bases; unmatched junction bases: 10. CDR1 and CDR2 (germline): GTSNPN, SVGIG (reference sequence). DNA of the CDR3: TGTGCCTGGATCATTAAGGGGGCTGGGGAGCAGTACTTC. Translation: CAWIIKGAGEQYF.

The rearrangement links TRBV20-1 to TRBJ1-2; no definite D call. The CDR3 contains 11 residues. Trimming removed 5 bases at V and 7 bases at J, with 11 bases between. Germline V gene data show CDR1 as DFQATT and CDR2 as SNEGSKA (reference sequence). CDR3 bases: TGCAGTGCTCACGTAGATCCTGGCTACACCTTC. It encodes CSAHVDPGYTF.

The chain has TRBV9 and TRBJ2-7; 13 bases fit TRBD2. The germline V gene has CDR1 SGDLS and CDR2 YYNGEE. Trimming at V came to 3 bases and at J to 4 bases, leaving 1 base not matched to a gene. This CDR3 is 14 amino acids long. The CDR3 is CASSGTSGSYEQYF. The CDR3, as DNA: TGTGCCAGCAGCGGGACTAGCGGGAGTTACGAGCAGTACTTC. The complete variable domain, with remaining parts taken from reference TRBV9 and TRBJ2-7, reads DSGVTQTPKHLITATGQRVTLRCSPRSGDLSVYWYQQSLDQGLQFLIQYYNGEERAKGNILERFSAQQFPDLHSELNLSSLELGDSALYFCASSGTSGSYEQYFGPGTRLTVT.

On this clone: A read error may account for a junction end that differs from germline. The CDR3: CASSVEGTSRDTQYF. Here the CDR3 DNA reads TGTGCCAGCAGCGTAGAGGGGACTAGCAGAGATACGCAGTATTTT. The V and J genes are TRBV9 and TRBJ2-3; 9 nucleotides match TRBD2. The CDR3 spans 15 residues. Germline V gene sequence: CDR1 SGDLS, CDR2 YYNGEE.

This rearrangement joins TRBV28 to TRBJ1-1, with 11 nucleotides matching TRBD1. In germline, CDR1 is MDHEN, CDR2 SYDVKM. The CDR3 spans 17 residues. V gave up 2 bases and J gave up 0 bases; unmatched junction bases: 5. CDR3 region: CASSLLGTGGMNTEAFF. The CDR3 nucleotides are TGTGCCAGCAGTTTACTTGGGACAGGGGGGATGAACACTGAAGCTTTCTTT.

This clone was counted only a few times. The rearrangement uses TRBV11-2 and TRBJ2-7; unclear D gene. This CDR3 has 13 residues. Germline loops: CDR1 SGHAT, CDR2 FQNNGV. Trimming shortened V by 3 bases and J by 2 bases, and 8 bases separated the two germline ends. CDR3 protein: CASSFRRAYEQYF. CDR3 in DNA: TGTGCCAGCAGCTTTCGACGGGCCTACGAGCAGTACTTC. Looking up the rest from reference TRBV11-2 and TRBJ2-7 gives the full variable domain: EAGVAQSPRYKIIEKRQSVAFWCNPISGHATLYWYQQILGQGPKLLIQFQNNGVVDDSQLPKDRFSAERLKGVDSTLKIQPAKLEDSAVYLCASSFRRAYEQYFGPGTRLTVT.

This clone was counted between two and nine times. This sequence joins TRBV18 and TRBJ1-3; D may be TRBD1 (6 bases). Germline V gene data show CDR1 as KGHSH and CDR2 as LQKENI. This CDR3 has 15 residues. V was shortened by 0 bases and J by 8 bases, with 14 bases between the two germline ends. The CDR3 reads CASSPPRQGKDTIYF. The CDR3, as DNA: TGTGCCAGCTCACCACCGCGGCAGGGGAAGGACACCATATATTTT.

This clone was counted a few times. The rearrangement joins TRBV7-2 to TRBJ2-3; a possible D gene is TRBD2 (6 bases). CDR1 and CDR2 (germline): SGHTA, FQGNSA. This CDR3 contains 17 residues. V lost 5 bases and J 1 base, leaving 19 bases between the germline ends. The CDR3 DNA follows: TGTGCCAGCAGCCCCAGGGCAGGGAGGCATGGCACAGATACGCAGTATTTT. Translated, it gives CASSPRAGRHGTDTQYF.

The genes are TRBV7-8 and TRBJ1-2; the D gene is possibly TRBD1 (5 bases). CDR1 and CDR2 (germline): SGHVS, FQNEAQ. This CDR3 is built from 14 residues. Trimming cost V 0 bases and J 4 bases, with 9 bases left between them. The CDR3 region has the DNA TGTGCCAGCAGCTTAGCAGGGGCAGCCTATGGCTACACCTTC. Its translation: CASSLAGAAYGYTF.

There are a few counts of this clone. The DNA for the CDR3 is TGTGCCAGCAGCTTAGGCCCGGACAGGGTACCCTCCAACTATGGCTACACCTTC. Translating gives CASSLGPDRVPSNYGYTF. The rearrangement uses TRBV7-9 and TRBJ1-2; 8 bases are a match to TRBD1. The CDR3 has 18 amino acids. V lost 1 base and J lost 2; bases outside the gene matches: 12. Per germline, CDR1 SEHNR and CDR2 FQNEAQ (reference sequence). The variable domain in full, with the rest retrieved from reference TRBV7-9 and TRBJ1-2, is DTGVSQNPRHKITKRGQNVTFRCDPISEHNRLYWYRQTLGQGPEFLTYFQNEAQLEKSRLLSDRFSAERPKGSFSTLEIQRTEQGDSAMYLCASSLGPDRVPSNYGYTFGSGTRLTVV.

The chain couples TRBV18 to TRBJ1-2; 7 nucleotides line up with TRBD1. The length of the CDR3 is 15 residues. The V segment lost 3 bases and the J segment 0 bases; nucleotides outside the gene matches: 4. Per germline, CDR1 KGHSH and CDR2 LQKENI. CDR3 region: CASSPGTEANYGYTF. The CDR3 DNA reads TGTGCCAGCTCACCTGGGACAGAAGCTAACTATGGCTACACCTTC.

The rearrangement links TRBV4-3 to TRBJ2-7; 13 nucleotides align to TRBD2. Germline trimming cut 0 bases from V and 12 bases from J; bases unmatched to any gene: 5. The CDR3 runs to 14 residues. The V gene's germline CDR1 is LGHNA and CDR2 YSLEER. The CDR3, as DNA: TGCGCCAGCAGCCAAGACGGACTAGCGGGGGTACGGTACTTC. It encodes CASSQDGLAGVRYF.